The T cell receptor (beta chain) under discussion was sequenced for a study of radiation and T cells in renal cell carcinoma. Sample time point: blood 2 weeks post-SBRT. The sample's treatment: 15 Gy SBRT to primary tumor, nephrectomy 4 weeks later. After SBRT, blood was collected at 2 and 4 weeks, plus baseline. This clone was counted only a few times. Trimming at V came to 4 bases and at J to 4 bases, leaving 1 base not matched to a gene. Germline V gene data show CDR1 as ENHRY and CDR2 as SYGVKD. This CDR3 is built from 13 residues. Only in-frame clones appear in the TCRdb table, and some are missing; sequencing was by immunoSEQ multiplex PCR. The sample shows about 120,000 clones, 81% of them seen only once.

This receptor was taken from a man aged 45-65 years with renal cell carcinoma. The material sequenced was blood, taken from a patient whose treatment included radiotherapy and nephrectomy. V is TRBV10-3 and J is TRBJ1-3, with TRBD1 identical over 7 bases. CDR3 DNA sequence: TGTGCCATCAGTGTGGGACAGGGAAACACCATATATTTT. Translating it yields CAISVGQGNTIYF.